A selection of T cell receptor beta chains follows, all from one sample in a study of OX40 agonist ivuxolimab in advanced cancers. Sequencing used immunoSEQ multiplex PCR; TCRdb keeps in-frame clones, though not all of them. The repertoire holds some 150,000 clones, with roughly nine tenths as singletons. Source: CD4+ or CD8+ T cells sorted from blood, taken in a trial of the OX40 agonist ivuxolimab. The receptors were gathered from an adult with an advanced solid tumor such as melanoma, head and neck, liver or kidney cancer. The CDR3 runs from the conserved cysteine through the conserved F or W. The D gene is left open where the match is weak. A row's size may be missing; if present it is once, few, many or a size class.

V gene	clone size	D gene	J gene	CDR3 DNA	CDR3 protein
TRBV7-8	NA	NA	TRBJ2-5	TGTGCCAGCAGCTTAGATGCCGTCCAAGAGACCCAGTACTTC	CASSLDAVQETQYF
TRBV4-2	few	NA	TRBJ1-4	TGTGCCAGCAGCCAAGATAGTCGCGTTCAGAATGAAAAACTGTTTTTT	CASSQDSRVQNEKLFF
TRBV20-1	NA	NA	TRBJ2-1	TGCAGTGCTAGGGCAAACAATGAGCAGTTCTTC	CSARANNEQFF
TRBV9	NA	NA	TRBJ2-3	TGTGCCAGCAACCCCAGCCCTCTCAACACAGATACGCAGTATTTT	CASNPSPLNTDTQYF
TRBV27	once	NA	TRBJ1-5	TGTGCCAGCAGTTTGGAGGGTTATAGCAATCAGCCCCAGCATTTT	CASSLEGYSNQPQHF
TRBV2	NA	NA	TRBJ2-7	TGTGCCAGCAGTGTAGACAGACCGACCTACGAGCAGTACTTC	CASSVDRPTYEQYF
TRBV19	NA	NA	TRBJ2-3	TGTGCCAGTAGTAGAGGGGCAGATACGCAGTATTTT	CASSRGADTQYF
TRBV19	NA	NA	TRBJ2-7	TGTGCCAGTAGTACGGCTGGCGAGCAGTACTTC	CASSTAGEQYF
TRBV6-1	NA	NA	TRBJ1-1	TGTGCCAGCAGTCGAACAGGGATCAACACTGAAGCTTTCTTT	CASSRTGINTEAFF
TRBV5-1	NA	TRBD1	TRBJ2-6	TGCGCCAGCAGCTTGAATCCTCCGGGACAGGGAACAGCTGGGGCCAACGTCCTGACTTTC	CASSLNPPGQGTAGANVLTF
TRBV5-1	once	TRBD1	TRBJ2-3	TGCGCCAGCACATTCCGGGACAGAGATACGCAGTATTTT	CASTFRDRDTQYF
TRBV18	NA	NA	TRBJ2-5	TGTGCCAGCTCAACTTGGACCTCGGTGGAGACCCAGTACTTC	CASSTWTSVETQYF
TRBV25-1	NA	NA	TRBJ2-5	TGTGCCAGCAGTGGTGAGACCCAGTACTTC	CASSGETQYF
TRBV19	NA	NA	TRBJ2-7	TGTGCCAGTAGTAAACGACAGGTAGGCGAGCAGTACTTC	CASSKRQVGEQYF
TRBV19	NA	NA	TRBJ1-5	TGTGCCAGTAGTACCGACTGGGCAGGGAGCCACGATTTT	CASSTDWAGSHDF
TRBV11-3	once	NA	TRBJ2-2	TGTGCCAGCAGCTTAGGCCAGGGTGATCTCGGGGAGCTGTTTTTT	CASSLGQGDLGELFF